This T cell receptor beta chain is drawn from a study of PD-1 blockade in mismatch repair-deficient tumors (dated by TCRdb to about 2017). With regard to the full study: Between September 2013 and late 2016, the trial enrolled 86 consecutive patients with some eleven types of mismatch repair-deficient cancer, all of whom had received prior treatment and were progressing. Deep sequencing of TCR CDR3 regions was used to track tumor-associated T cell clones in peripheral blood of patients responding to PD-1 blockade. The research as a whole found: Tumor-resident clones, often undetectable in blood before treatment, expanded rapidly after pembrolizumab and then contracted, generally before radiologic responses.

Per the germline V gene (reference sequence), SEHNR is the CDR1 and FQNEAQ is the CDR2. Cut back by 0 bases and 4 bases, the V and J ends lie 16 bases apart. The CDR3 runs 17 amino acids, cysteine and phenylalanine included. Only the CDR3 part of the read is kept: 51 bases, read in frame from the first base. Mismatch repair deficiency in every enrolled patient was established by polymerase chain reaction or immunohistochemistry. TCR sequencing was carried out for three patients who responded to pembrolizumab therapy. In the phase II trial, pembrolizumab PD-1 blockade was tested prospectively in advanced mismatch repair-deficient cancers, no matter which tissue of origin the cancers came from. Peripheral blood T cell samples were collected serially, before PD-1 blockade began and at several time points afterward. Blood sampling times were reported as weeks after the first pembrolizumab dose. Details on this clone: What antigen it recognizes has not been identified. Qualities for individual bases were not recorded, and no much larger clone is one base off.

The method was the immunoSEQ multiplex PCR assay. TCRdb provides this immuneACCESS table in a form limited to in-frame rearrangements. Some clones are lacking; in checked studies, under half of them reflect an unresolved V gene, and why the rest are absent is not known. The sample includes approximately 100,000 clones, with 70% to 85% observed a single time. The ten largest clones capture around 5.8% of the sample. The rearranged segments are TRBV7-9 and TRBJ1-5; a weak D assignment points to TRBD1 (5 bases agree). This receptor was obtained from an adult with mismatch repair-deficient cancer. The sample in question was peripheral blood, obtained approximately 36 weeks after starting pembrolizumab. The DNA is as follows: TGTGCCAGCAGCTTAGCTTCAGGGTTGGAATGGAATCAGCCCCAGCATTTT. This is translated as CASSLASGLEWNQPQHF.